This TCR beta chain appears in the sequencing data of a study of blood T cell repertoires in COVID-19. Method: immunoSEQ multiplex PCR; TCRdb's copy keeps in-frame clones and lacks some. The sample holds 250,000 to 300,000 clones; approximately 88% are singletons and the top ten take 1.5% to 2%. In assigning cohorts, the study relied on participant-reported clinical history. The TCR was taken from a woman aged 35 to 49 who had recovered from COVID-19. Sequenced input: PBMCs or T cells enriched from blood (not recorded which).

The CDR3 region has the DNA TGTGCCAGCAGTCGACTTAGGTCTAGCACAGATACGCAGTATTTT. Translation: CASSRLRSSTDTQYF. The chain recombines TRBV6-5 with TRBJ2-3; D gene uncertain. Between the trimmed V and J ends, which lost 5 bases and 0 bases, there was a span of 12 bases. The CDR3 runs to 15 residues. Germline V gene lookup returns CDR1 MNHEY and CDR2 SVGAGI.